This T cell receptor (beta chain) was sequenced during a study of cytomegalovirus exposure and HLA in healthy donors. Study-wide points: TCR beta V- and J-gene trimming was later associated with a missense DCLRE1C variant.

As for this clone: What it binds is unknown.

Primers included in the PCR were 60 Vbeta and 13 Jbeta primers. Profiling relied on immunoSEQ multiplex PCR, and the TCRdb table lists in-frame clones only, not all of them. This table has around 160,000 clones, 60% to 80% appearing once. V lost 0 bases to trimming and J lost 5 bases, with 7 bases between them. Germline-derived CDR1 and CDR2 are MNHEY and SVGAGI. The CDR3 runs to 13 residues. Sequencing was done on a sample of PBMCs. This clonotype was sampled from a man aged 50 to 60 in good health and CMV-seropositive. The chain is built from TRBV6-5 and TRBJ1-2, with unresolved D. The CDR3 DNA reads as TGTGCCAGCAGTTACTCGTCGACTTATGGCTACACCTTC. This codes for CASSYSSTYGYTF.